This T cell receptor beta chain was sequenced in a study of blood T cell repertoires in COVID-19. Participant-given clinical history determined each cohort assignment. Only a few counts were recorded for this clone. Method: immunoSEQ multiplex PCR; TCRdb's copy keeps in-frame clones and lacks some. The table includes about 270,000 clones, roughly 87% detected once. This TCR derives from a woman aged 25 to 39 who had recovered from COVID-19. The sequencing sample was made of PBMCs or T cells enriched from blood (not recorded which).

CDR3 nucleotide sequence: TGTGCCAGCAGTTTAGGGACAGGGGGGACTAATGAAAAACTGTTTTTT. Its protein product is CASSLGTGGTNEKLFF. The V gene is TRBV27, the J gene TRBJ1-4, with TRBD1 identical over 11 bases. The CDR3 loop spans 16 amino acids. V lost 2 bases, J lost 2 bases, and 1 base stayed unmatched. Germline V gives CDR1 MNHEY, CDR2 SMNVEV (reference sequence).